This T cell receptor beta chain was captured by sequencing in a study of regulatory T cells in long-lasting Graves disease. Trimming left V 6 bases short and J 4 bases short, with 21 bases between. CDR3 size: 16 residues. Germline lookup yields CDR1 MNHNS and CDR2 SASEGT. Libraries of TCR beta came from iRepertoire HTBI primers plus Arm-PCR of CDR3 regions. Via MiXCR, TCRdb re-called the multiplex PCR reads, giving one row per CDR3 protein. The sample shows 500,000 or so distinct CDR3 sequences, 12% to 15% of them seen only once. Time point described: newly diagnosed GD, antithyroid drugs for less than 3 months. RNA isolated from PBMCs was used to make the TCR library. Study-wide findings and caveats: Comparison showed that persistent patients shared more public clonotypes (around 3,000) than new patients (about 970).

This clonotype was counted many times. Its antigen is not known. This sample was also put to use in a study of T cells in Graves' hyperthyroidism and ophthalmopathy. In that study: Ophthalmopathy was identified by the model a median approximately six months ahead of onset.

This sequence was found in a woman in her 50s with Graves disease. The chain carries TRBV6-1 and TRBJ1-1; no clear D. Source: peripheral blood mononuclear cells (PBMCs), taken at new diagnosis, from a patient treated with antithyroid drugs. In nucleotides, the CDR3 is TGTGCCAGCAGCCCCCCGGGCACGATACTGCCCACTGAAGCTTTCTTT. This translates into CASSPPGTILPTEAFF.